These 25 T cell receptor beta chains originate from one sample sequenced in a study of low-dose radiotherapy and immunotherapy resistance in tumors. Priming of first-strand cDNA relied on TRAV- and TRBV-specific primers (covering alpha and beta chains). It was with a constant-region primer and a V-primer adapter that TCRs were amplified over around 19 PCR cycles. MiXCR was run by TCRdb on the reads, yielding one entry per CDR3 protein. The sample gives roughly 8,300 distinct CDR3 sequences, approximately 57% of which show up once; 8% to 9.5% is in the top ten. These receptors were taken from a human donor with advanced metastatic prostate, ovarian, gallbladder or colorectal cancer (not recorded which). This table probably holds off-target reads from a library built for another chain.

The sample holds a few counts of this clonotype. The chain is built from TRBV10-3 and TRBJ2-3; D is uncertain. This CDR3 is built from 15 residues. Germline lookup yields CDR1 ENHRY and CDR2 SYGVKD. Trimming took off 0 bases at V and 3 bases at J, with 10 bases between the two ends. This chain's CDR3 is CAISESVGMTDTQYF. The DNA for the CDR3 is TGTGCCATCAGTGAGTCCGTGGGAATGACAGATACGCAGTATTTT.

This chain uses TRBV5-1 with TRBJ1-1; perhaps TRBD1 as D (6 bases). This CDR3 is built from 14 residues. V dropped 5 bases and J dropped 1 base, with 12 bases sitting between them. In germline, CDR1 is SGHRS, CDR2 YFSETQ. CDR3 nucleotide sequence: TGCGCCAGCAGGCAGGGGTCGGGGAACACTGAAGCTTTCTTT. Its protein product is CASRQGSGNTEAFF. The full variable domain, in which reference TRBV5-1 and TRBJ1-1 provide the parts outside the CDR3, is KAGVTQTPRYLIKTRGQQVTLSCSPISGHRSVSWYQQTPGQGLQFLFEYFSETQRNKGNFPGRFSGRQFSNSRSEMNVSTLELGDSALYLCASRQGSGNTEAFFGQGTRLTVV.

The rearrangement uses TRBV5-1 and TRBJ1-5, with unresolved D. Germline V gene lookup returns CDR1 SGHRS and CDR2 YFSETQ. This CDR3 is built from 15 residues. V lost 0 bases to trimming and J lost 0 bases, with 7 bases between them. DNA of the CDR3: TGCGCCAGCAGCTTGGCGGGTTATAGCAATCAGCCCCAGCATTTT. Protein product: CASSLAGYSNQPQHF.

The V and J genes are TRBV18 and TRBJ1-5; D ambiguous. The CDR3 covers 14 residues. CDR1 and CDR2 from the germline V gene are KGHSH and LQKENI. Trimming pared 2 bases from V and 2 bases from J, leaving 7 bases between. CDR3 coding DNA: TGTGCCAGCTCACCAGGGATCGGCAATCAGCCCCAGCATTTT. It encodes CASSPGIGNQPQHF.

This clonotype was detected only a few times. The chain employs TRBV7-2 and TRBJ2-7; a possible D gene is TRBD2 (6 bases). Trimming took 3 bases from V and 2 from J, leaving 11 bases between them. Per germline, CDR1 SGHTA and CDR2 FQGNSA. CDR3 length: 14 amino acids. CDR3 sequence: CASSFRRETYEQYF. CDR3 in DNA: TGTGCCAGCAGCTTTAGGAGGGAAACCTACGAGCAGTACTTC. Based on the CDR3 plus reference TRBV7-2 and TRBJ2-7, the full variable domain is GAGVSQSPSNKVTEKGKDVELRCDPISGHTALYWYRQSLGQGLEFLIYFQGNSAPDKSGLPSDRFSAERTGGSVSTLTIQRTQQEDSAVYLCASSFRRETYEQYFGPGTRLTVT.

The chain recombines TRBV14 with TRBJ2-1; 10 nucleotides match TRBD2. The CDR3 has 15 residues. J lost 3 bases, V lost 4 bases, and 3 bases had no gene match. Germline CDR1 and CDR2: SGHDN and FVKESK. In nucleotides, the CDR3 is TGTGCCAGCAGCCGAGCGGGAGGGTTCTACAATGAGCAGTTCTTC. Protein: CASSRAGGFYNEQFF.

In its sample, this clonotype was seen a few times. The chain links TRBV6-8 to TRBJ2-7, with TRBD1 matching over 10 bases. CDR1 MNHGY and CDR2 SAAAGT come from the germline V gene. Germline trimming cut 6 bases from V and 5 bases from J; bases unmatched to any gene: 1. This CDR3 has 12 residues. The DNA for the CDR3 is TGTGCCAGCAGGGGGACAGGGGACGAGCAGTACTTC. Translation: CASRGTGDEQYF.

This chain links TRBV7-2 with TRBJ1-5, with 10 bases identical to TRBD1. Germline values: CDR1 SGHTA, CDR2 FQGNSA. V was pared by 5 bases and J by 6 bases, with 7 bases of the junction left unmatched. The CDR3 has 15 residues. The CDR3 region is CASSVVTGGGQPQHF. The CDR3 bases are TGTGCCAGCAGCGTCGTGACAGGGGGCGGTCAGCCCCAGCATTTT.

The chain employs TRBV10-3 and TRBJ1-1; TRBD1 might be the D (5 bases). CDR1 is ENHRY, CDR2 SYGVKD, per germline. Trimming pared 0 bases from V and 3 bases from J, leaving 8 bases between. This CDR3 has 14 residues. The CDR3 DNA follows: TGTGCCATCAGTGAGTCGATGGGGGACACTGAAGCTTTCTTT. Protein product: CAISESMGDTEAFF.

This clonotype was observed a single time. The chain combines TRBV7-9 with TRBJ2-5; 10 nucleotides align to TRBD2. The CDR3 has 15 amino acids. J lost 4 bases, V lost 5 bases, and 7 bases had no gene match. Looked up from germline, CDR1 is SEHNR and CDR2 is FQNEAQ (reference sequence). CDR3 in amino acids: CASSPLAGVGETQYF. As DNA, the CDR3 is TGTGCCAGCAGCCCTCTAGCGGGAGTTGGAGAGACCCAGTACTTC.

The chain is built from TRBV28 and TRBJ2-7, with D perhaps matching TRBD1 (6 bases). Germline V gene data show CDR1 as MDHEN and CDR2 as SYDVKM. This CDR3 has 13 residues. V was pared by 6 bases and J by 6 bases, with 15 bases between. The CDR3 DNA reads TGTGCCAGCAGCCCATGGGGGCGTGGCGAGCAGTACTTC. Protein product: CASSPWGRGEQYF.

This chain links TRBV13 with TRBJ1-1; maybe TRBD1 (5 bases). Trimming shortened V by 5 bases and J by 4 bases, and 23 bases separated the two germline ends. CDR3 length: 17 residues. Looked up from germline, CDR1 is PRHDT and CDR2 is FYEKMQ (reference sequence). The CDR3 DNA reads as TGTGCCAGCAGCGCTAGTACAGGAGGTCTTAGAAGCACTGAAGCTTTCTTT. Its translation is CASSASTGGLRSTEAFF.

The rearrangement joins TRBV5-1 to TRBJ2-7; no clear D. V lost 0 bases, J lost 5 bases, and 6 bases lay in between. Per germline, CDR1 SGHRS and CDR2 YFSETQ. The CDR3 loop spans 12 amino acids. CDR3 nucleotides: TGCGCCAGCAGCTTGGTCGAGCACGAGCAGTACTTC. This sequence encodes CASSLVEHEQYF.

This clonotype has just a few counts. This chain connects TRBV15 to TRBJ2-5; D unresolved. This CDR3 region has 13 residues. V was shortened by 5 bases and J by 5 bases, with 12 bases between the two germline ends. Per germline, CDR1 LNHNV and CDR2 YYDKDF (reference sequence). The CDR3 DNA reads as TGTGCCACCAGCGGCCCGACCATGGAGACCCAGTACTTC. Residues: CATSGPTMETQYF.

This sequence joins TRBV6-2 or TRBV6-3 and TRBJ2-1; 11 bases align to TRBD2. This CDR3 is 17 amino acids long. V shed 6 bases and J 2 bases; nucleotides not matched to a gene: 9. Germline CDR1 MNHEY, CDR2 SVGEGT. CDR3 loop: CASSQRLAGRTYNEQFF. For the CDR3, the DNA is TGTGCCAGCAGCCAAAGACTAGCGGGAAGAACCTACAATGAGCAGTTCTTC.

The gene calls are TRBV12-3 or TRBV12-4 and TRBJ2-7; TRBD2 matches at 9 bases. V was clipped by 3 bases and J by 1 base; unmatched bases: 1. The CDR3 is made up of 14 amino acids. For the CDR3, the DNA is TGTGCCAGCAGTTTTAGCGGGAGATCCTACGAGCAGTACTTC. It encodes CASSFSGRSYEQYF.

This chain uses TRBV29-1 with TRBJ2-6; D possibly corresponds to TRBD1 (5 bases). There are 15 residues in the CDR3. The ends were cut back, 6 bases at V and 2 bases at J, with 14 bases in the middle. Germline assignment: CDR1 SQVTM and CDR2 ANQGSEA. CDR3: CSVRMPGPGANVLTF. The CDR3 DNA is TGCAGCGTAAGAATGCCAGGGCCTGGGGCCAACGTCCTGACTTTC.

The chain uses TRBV12-5 and TRBJ2-3; D remains unclear. The CDR3 is made up of 13 amino acids. Germline lookup yields CDR1 LGHNT and CDR2 FRNRAP. Deletions cut 3 bases from V and 4 bases from J, with 8 bases between. DNA of the CDR3: TGTGCTAGTGGTTTTGACCCTGCAGATACGCAGTATTTT. This translates into CASGFDPADTQYF.

The rearrangement joins TRBV18 to TRBJ2-1, with D possibly being TRBD2 (6 bases). The ends were cut back, 2 bases at V and 0 bases at J, with 8 bases in the middle. The germline V gene encodes CDR1 KGHSH and CDR2 LQKENI. This CDR3 is 15 amino acids long. The DNA of the CDR3 is TGTGCCAGCTCACCAGGGGGGAGCTCCTACAATGAGCAGTTCTTC. This translates into CASSPGGSSYNEQFF.

The chain employs TRBV12-3 or TRBV12-4 and TRBJ2-1; 13 bases fit TRBD2. The CDR3 is 14 amino acids. The junction had 2 bases not matched to a gene; V was cut back by 7 bases and J by 5 bases. The CDR3 sequence is CASNGLAGDNEQFF. The DNA for the CDR3 is TGTGCCAGCAACGGACTAGCGGGGGACAATGAGCAGTTCTTC.

J is TRBJ2-1 and V is TRBV3-1; no reliable D call. The CDR3 extends over 11 amino acids. The V gene's germline CDR1 is LGHDT and CDR2 YNNKEL (reference sequence). Trimming left V 3 bases short and J 10 bases short, with 7 bases between. Here the CDR3 reads CASSQHREQFF. In nucleotides, the CDR3 is TGTGCCAGCAGCCAGCATCGCGAGCAGTTCTTC.

V usage is TRBV4-2 and J usage is TRBJ2-3; possible D gene TRBD2, 5 bases. V was pared by 0 bases and J by 6 bases, with 16 bases between. CDR3 size: 16 residues. Germline assignment: CDR1 LGHNA and CDR2 YNFKEQ. CDR3 residues: CASSQDISGGGDTQYF. The CDR3 nucleotides are TGTGCCAGCAGCCAAGATATAAGCGGAGGTGGGGATACGCAGTATTTT.

This rearrangement joins TRBV5-1 to TRBJ2-7; 9 bases match TRBD1. With V trimmed by 4 bases and J by 3 bases, 5 bases remained unmatched. This CDR3 contains 14 residues. In germline, CDR1 is SGHRS, CDR2 YFSETQ. CDR3 residues: CASSAGQGNYEQYF. The CDR3, as DNA: TGCGCCAGCAGCGCCGGACAGGGGAACTACGAGCAGTACTTC.

This clonotype is large within its sample. V usage is TRBV28 and J usage is TRBJ2-3, with D possibly matching TRBD1 (5 bases). V was pared by 2 bases and J by 2 bases, with 8 bases between. The CDR3 runs 14 residues. Looked up from germline, CDR1 is MDHEN and CDR2 is SYDVKM. The CDR3 loop is CASSLDSYTDTQYF. The CDR3, as DNA: TGTGCCAGCAGTTTAGACAGTTACACAGATACGCAGTATTTT.

The chain uses TRBV5-3 and TRBJ2-7, with D unclear. TRBV5-3 is given ORF status, its function remaining uncertain. The CDR3 is made up of 14 amino acids. With 8 bases removed from V and 6 bases from J, the gap between germline ends came to 21 bases. The CDR3: CASSFPGLEREQYF. In nucleotides, the CDR3 is TGTGCCAGCAGTTTCCCAGGATTGGAGCGCGAGCAGTACTTC.